One sample yielded the 27 T cell receptor beta chains listed below, sequenced in a study of tumor and adjacent non-tumor tissue in lung cancer. A modified ARM-PCR protocol with three rounds of nested PCR amplified TCRbeta. From the multiplex PCR reads, TCRdb called clonotypes with MiXCR, one entry per CDR3 protein. The table lists about 90,000 distinct CDR3 sequences, more than 75% of them singletons, with 21% in the top ten. This sample's RNA came from whole unsorted tissue. Distant lung tissue was collected more than 3 cm away from the tumor edge. Sequenced input: distant non-tumor lung tissue. The origin of the receptors is a woman between 45 and 65 years old with non-small cell lung cancer.

This clonotype was counted many times. This chain's CDR3 is CSAPTSGSYNEQFF. The CDR3, as DNA: TGCAGTGCCCCGACTAGCGGGAGCTACAATGAGCAGTTCTTC. The chain links TRBV20-1 to TRBJ2-1, with 12 bases identical to TRBD2. Per the germline V gene, CDR1 is DFQATT and CDR2 is SNEGSKA (reference sequence). The CDR3 is 14 amino acids. V lost 6 bases, J lost 3 bases, and 3 bases stayed unmatched.

V and J are TRBV2 and TRBJ2-3; 7 bases are shared with TRBD2. Germline-derived CDR1 and CDR2 are SNHLY and FYNNEI. This CDR3 is built from 14 residues. The V segment lost 6 bases and the J segment 5 bases; nucleotides outside the gene matches: 8. CDR3 amino acids: CASSPVIAGDTQYF. CDR3 DNA: TGTGCCAGCAGCCCAGTGATAGCGGGAGATACGCAGTATTTT.

The V gene is TRBV12-3 or TRBV12-4, the J gene TRBJ2-3; 11 bases are shared with TRBD2. The CDR3 spans 17 residues. V lost 6 bases and J lost 12; bases outside the gene matches: 20. CDR3 in DNA: TGTGCCAGCAGACCGGCGACTAGCGGGATGAGGGCAGATGCTCAGTATTTT. This sequence encodes CASRPATSGMRADAQYF.

The chain joins TRBV6-6 to TRBJ2-7; 9 nucleotides match TRBD1. The germline CDR1 and CDR2 sequences are MNHNY and SVGAGI (reference sequence). The CDR3 spans 14 residues. V was clipped by 7 bases and J by 2 bases; unmatched bases: 6. Written as DNA, the CDR3 is TGTGCCAGCAACAGGGGGCTAGGCACCTACGAGCAGTACTTC. Its translation: CASNRGLGTYEQYF.

On this clonotype itself: The junction departs from germline at one end; a sequencing error may be responsible. V is TRBV29-1 and J is TRBJ2-7; either TRBD1 or TRBD2 may fit D (5 bases each). Germline CDR1 is SQVTM and CDR2 is ANQGSEA. The CDR3 has 18 amino acids. The CDR3 DNA is TGCAGTGTCCGCCTAACCGTCTTCAGGGACCCGCAAAGGAACGAGCAGTGCTTC. Translation gives CSVRLTVFRDPQRNEQCF.

V and J are TRBV4-2 and TRBJ2-1; D is perhaps TRBD1 (5 bases). The CDR3 has 17 amino acids. Trimming cost V 7 bases and J 5 bases, with 24 bases left between them. The germline V gene encodes CDR1 LGHNA and CDR2 YNFKEQ. CDR3 sequence (DNA): TGTGCCAGCACCTTAAAGGGGCTGTCAAGTTCCCACAATGAGCAGTTCTTC. Its protein is CASTLKGLSSSHNEQFF.

As concerns this clonotype: A read error may be the cause here, since a much bigger clone is one base away. The rearrangement links TRBV19 to TRBJ2-7, with 8 nucleotides matching TRBD1. Per germline, CDR1 LNHDA and CDR2 SQIVND (reference sequence). This CDR3 has 14 amino acids. The ends lost 5 bases at V and 6 bases at J; junction bases unmatched: 9. The CDR3 DNA reads TGTGCCAGTAGTGTGGACAGGGTGAGGGGCGAGCAGTACTTC. Translating gives CASSVDRVRGEQYF.

Concerning this clonotype: Its ends do not fully match the called genes, so a read error is possible. The rearrangement links TRBV29-1 to TRBJ2-1; D not resolved. The CDR3 totals 12 residues. Germline V gene lookup returns CDR1 SQVTM and CDR2 ANQGSEA. CDR3 coding DNA: TGCAGCGTTCTACTCTATGAAGGTGAGCATTTCTTC. Translation gives CSVLLYEGEHFF.

This clonotype occurred once. Here the CDR3 omits its conserved ending phenylalanine or tryptophan, so a read error is the likely source. Because the CDR3's place on the DNA is in doubt, the DNA is left out and the CDR3 is given as listed by TCRdb. This sequence joins TRBV29-1 and TRBJ2-1; the D segment call TRBD2 is taken from the table without a DNA check. CDR1 and CDR2 (germline): SQVTM, ANQGSEA. With termini counted, the CDR3 has 17 amino acids. The CDR3 here is CSGAGTSGRVTWNEHFL.

Concerning this clonotype itself: One end of the junction varies from germline; a read error may be responsible. This sequence joins TRBV29-1 and TRBJ2-2; TRBD1 or TRBD2 may be the D gene (5 bases each). The CDR3 runs 14 residues. CDR1 SQVTM and CDR2 ANQGSEA come from the germline V gene. CDR3: CRALGPANAGELFF. The CDR3 DNA sequence: TGCAGGGCATTGGGACCTGCGAACGCCGGGGAGCTGTTTTTT.

J is TRBJ2-3 and V is TRBV10-2, with D hard to call. V was pared by 10 bases and J by 8 bases, with 22 bases between. Germline assignment: CDR1 WSHSY and CDR2 SAAADI. This CDR3 has 14 amino acids. CDR3: CANTPDNCLGTQYF. For the CDR3, the DNA is TGCGCCAACACCCCAGACAACTGCCTGGGTACGCAGTATTTT.

This clonotype was recorded once. A junction boundary mismatches the germline segment, possibly from a read error. The chain has TRBV20-1 and TRBJ2-7; 10 bases align to TRBD2. The length of the CDR3 is 15 residues. Germline V gives CDR1 DFQATT, CDR2 SNEGSKA (reference sequence). CDR3 bases: TGCAGTGGTAGCCCATCTAGCGGGAGTCCTTACGAGCAATACTTT. Translating it yields CSGSPSSGSPYEQYF.

CDR3 in DNA: TGTGCCAGCAGTCGTCCGACTCTAGAGACCCAGTACTTC. Translated, it gives CASSRPTLETQYF. The rearrangement links TRBV6-6 to TRBJ2-5; D remains ambiguous. V lost 5 bases and J lost 4, with 11 bases in between. The germline V gene encodes CDR1 MNHNY and CDR2 SVGAGI (reference sequence). CDR3 length: 13 amino acids.

A word on this clonotype: This CDR3 is missing its conserved last phenylalanine or tryptophan, likely due to a read error. Because the CDR3's place on the DNA is in doubt, the DNA is left out and the CDR3 is given as listed by TCRdb. The V and J genes are TRBV29-1 and TRBJ2-1; the table assigns TRBD1, which was not confirmed against the DNA. The CDR3 is 11 amino acids long, termini counted. Germline-derived CDR1 and CDR2 are SQVTM and ANQGSEA. The CDR3 sequence: CSVGTRFEKFL.

Remarks on this clonotype: One end of the junction varies from germline; a read error may be responsible. V and J are TRBV12-3 or TRBV12-4 and TRBJ2-2, with a tentative D call TRBD2 (6 bases). The CDR3 consists of 15 residues. CDR3: CANCLSQGLTEELFF. In DNA, the CDR3 is TGTGCCAACTGTTTAAGTCAGGGACTCACCGAGGAGCTGTTTTTT.

This chain uses TRBV11-1 with TRBJ1-4; no clear D gene. The CDR3 has 13 residues. Germline CDR1 is SGHAT and CDR2 is FQDESV (reference sequence). V shed 3 bases and J shed 17 bases, with 19 bases lying between them. The CDR3 nucleotides read TGTGCCAGCAGCTTCCGCGAAGGCGTAAAACCATTTTTT. The encoded protein is CASSFREGVKPFF.

In the case of this clonotype: A junction boundary mismatches the germline segment, possibly from a read error. This chain connects TRBV28 to TRBJ2-2; D remains ambiguous. Germline V gene data show CDR1 as MDHEN and CDR2 as SYDVKM. The CDR3 runs to 14 residues. The CDR3 here is CANSLGLATGELFF. The CDR3 nucleotides read TGTGCCAACAGTTTAGGGCTGGCAACCGGGGAGCTGTTTTTT. Using reference TRBV28 and TRBJ2-2 for the parts outside the CDR3, the full variable domain is DVKVTQSSRYLVKRTGEKVFLECVQDMDHENMFWYRQDPGLGLRLIYFSYDVKMKEKGDIPEGYSVSREKKERFSLILESASTNQTSMYLCANSLGLATGELFFGEGSRLTVL.

About this clonotype: The CDR3 carries no conserved terminal phenylalanine or tryptophan, so it likely arises from a read error. The chain employs TRBV4-1 and TRBJ2-5; 10 positions match TRBD2. This CDR3 region has 13 residues. CDR1 MGHRA and CDR2 YSYEKL come from the germline V gene. The CDR3 DNA follows: TGCGCCAGGAGCCAAGCGGGGGGGTTGGACCAGTACATC. It translates to CARSQAGGLDQYI.

In its sample, this clonotype was seen many times. This chain uses TRBV10-2 with TRBJ2-1; TRBD2 agrees at 10 bases. Germline CDR1 reads WSHSY; CDR2 reads SAAADI. The CDR3 length is 15 residues. The V and J ends lost 0 bases and 7 bases, in that order; junction bases with no gene match: 3. The CDR3, as DNA: TGCGCCAGCAGTGAGTCTACTAGCGGGATGAATGAGCAGTTCTTC. Protein sequence: CASSESTSGMNEQFF.

About this clonotype itself: Being one base from a much bigger clone, this may be a read error. This chain connects TRBV28 to TRBJ2-7; D could derive from TRBD1 or TRBD2 (5 bases each). Germline CDR1 is MDHEN and CDR2 is SYDVKM. This CDR3 region has 14 residues. This chain's CDR3 is CASSSSRDVWEQCF. CDR3 bases: TGTGCCAGCAGTTCGAGCAGGGACGTTTGGGAGCAGTGCTTC.

This clonotype was observed at least ten times. This chain uses TRBV28 with TRBJ2-5; 16 bases fit TRBD2. Germline lookup yields CDR1 MDHEN and CDR2 SYDVKM. The ends lost 5 bases at V and 1 base at J; junction bases unmatched: 10. The CDR3 runs 19 residues. The CDR3 DNA follows: TGTGCCAGCAGTCCCTGGGGACTAGCGGGAGGGATGAGCCAAGAGACCCAGTACTTC. This codes for CASSPWGLAGGMSQETQYF.

Turning to this clonotype: The junction shows a germline mismatch at one end, possibly a read error. The rearrangement uses TRBV6-5 and TRBJ1-2; 9 nucleotides match TRBD1. The V gene's germline CDR1 is MNHEY and CDR2 SVGAGI. This CDR3 is built from 16 residues. Written as DNA, the CDR3 is TGTCCCAGCAGCCACGGCGCCGACAGGGGGTTCTTCGGCTACACTTTC. It specifies CPSSHGADRGFFGYTF.

A remark on this clonotype: The junction does not match germline at one end; this may be a read error. The V and J genes are TRBV29-1 and TRBJ2-1; D may be TRBD2 (6 bases). Germline V gene lookup returns CDR1 SQVTM and CDR2 ANQGSEA. This CDR3 has 15 amino acids. The CDR3 region is CSVELSGSSFNEQLF. The CDR3 DNA sequence: TGTAGCGTTGAACTGTCCGGGAGCTCCTTCAATGAGCAGCTCTTC.

Of note for this clonotype: A single base separates this from a much larger clone, so it may be a read error. This chain uses TRBV14 with TRBJ2-1, with TRBD2 identical over 8 bases. V lost 0 bases, J lost 3 bases, and 10 bases stayed unmatched. The CDR3 length is 18 residues. Germline V gene data show CDR1 as SGHDN and CDR2 as FVKESK. CDR3 sequence (DNA): TGTGCCAGCAGCCAAGATGGGGCGGGAGGACTCCTCTACAATGAGCAGTTCTTC. Encoded protein: CASSQDGAGGLLYNEQFF.

With respect to this clonotype: The junction does not match germline at one end; this may be a read error. The chain employs TRBV5-1 and TRBJ2-1; D remains ambiguous. Germline V gene lookup returns CDR1 SGHRS and CDR2 YFSETQ. The CDR3 sequence is 13 residues long. Here the CDR3 reads CACSLLAVNEQFF. DNA of the CDR3: TGCGCCTGCAGTTTACTTGCAGTCAATGAGCAGTTCTTC.

Regarding this clonotype: The final CDR3 position lacks the conserved phenylalanine or tryptophan, pointing to a likely read error. The chain links TRBV13 to TRBJ2-5; no clear D. There are 14 residues in the CDR3. Germline CDR1 is PRHDT and CDR2 is FYEKMQ (reference sequence). The CDR3 sequence: CTSSSYGFQETQYL. The CDR3 DNA sequence: TGTACCAGCAGCTCATACGGTTTCCAAGAGACCCAGTACCTC.

As to this clonotype: One end of the junction does not line up with germline, which may come from a read error. The rearrangement links TRBV12-3 or TRBV12-4 to TRBJ1-5, with a possible D match to TRBD1 (5 bases). CDR3 length: 14 residues. DNA for the CDR3: TGCGCCAGCACCAGGTCGAGGGGTACTAAGCCCCAGCATTTT. Its protein product is CASTRSRGTKPQHF.